The next 28 T cell receptor beta chains were all read from a single sample in a study of breast tumors, draining lymph nodes, adjacent tissues. Samples came from axillary lymph nodes draining the breast cancer. TCRdb called the multiplex PCR reads again in MiXCR, with one record for every CDR3 protein. The sample has some 120,000 distinct CDR3 sequences, 15% to 20% seen once; the top ten hold 3% to 4%. Sample: axillary lymph node tissue. These receptors came from a female donor with breast cancer. Some clones in this sample may be carry-over from other donors' samples.

CDR3 sequence (DNA): TGTGCCAGCAGCCAACCCTCGGGGGGACTAGCGGGAGGAAGGACGCAGTATTTT. It yields the protein CASSQPSGGLAGGRTQYF. This chain uses TRBV3-1 with TRBJ2-3, with 15 bases matching TRBD2. This CDR3 is built from 18 residues. Germline V gives CDR1 LGHDT, CDR2 YNNKEL (reference sequence). V lost 2 bases and J lost 9; bases outside the gene matches: 12.

This clonotype was seen at least ten times. V is TRBV5-1 and J is TRBJ2-3, with D possibly matching TRBD2 (6 bases). Trimming stripped 0 bases from V and 1 base from J, with 9 bases between. This CDR3 region has 15 residues. Germline loops: CDR1 SGHRS, CDR2 YFSETQ. CDR3: CASSLVASGTDTQYF. DNA of the CDR3: TGCGCCAGCAGCTTGGTGGCTAGCGGCACAGATACGCAGTATTTT.

This clonotype was observed many times. J is TRBJ2-7 and V is TRBV19; D unclear. V was pared by 5 bases and J by 1 base, with 21 bases between. The CDR3 extends over 17 amino acids. In germline, CDR1 is LNHDA, CDR2 SQIVND (reference sequence). CDR3 protein: CASSFRVGTFGSYEQYF. The CDR3 coding sequence is TGTGCCAGTAGTTTTCGAGTCGGAACATTCGGTTCCTACGAGCAGTACTTC. The complete variable domain, with remaining parts taken from reference TRBV19 and TRBJ2-7, reads DGGITQSPKYLFRKEGQNVTLSCEQNLNHDAMYWYRQDPGQGLRLIYYSQIVNDFQKGDIAEGYSVSREKKESFPLTVTSAQKNPTAFYLCASSFRVGTFGSYEQYFGPGTRLTVT.

About this clonotype itself: With a much larger clone just one base away, this may be a read error. The gene calls are TRBV6-1 and TRBJ1-2; TRBD1 is a possible D gene (6 bases). This CDR3 spans 13 amino acids. Trimming took 7 bases from V and 6 from J, leaving 15 bases between them. Looked up from germline, CDR1 is MNHNS and CDR2 is SASEGT. In DNA, the CDR3 is TGTGCCAGCAAGACAGGTCTTCTTGATGGCTACACCTTC. Translation: CASKTGLLDGYTF.

At least ten counts were recorded for this clonotype. Its ends do not fully match the called genes, so a read error is possible. This rearrangement joins TRBV6-5 to TRBJ2-3; 7 nucleotides match TRBD1. This CDR3 contains 14 residues. Germline V gives CDR1 MNHEY, CDR2 SVGAGI. CDR3: CASSSTGGTDTQYF. DNA for the CDR3: TGCGCCAGCAGCTCAACAGGGGGCACAGATACGCAGTATTTT.

This clonotype was observed at least ten times. The V call is TRBV18, the J call TRBJ2-5; D not resolved. The V end was cut by 0 bases, the J end by 4 bases, with 9 bases between. Germline V gene sequence: CDR1 KGHSH, CDR2 LQKENI. The CDR3 runs 14 residues. The CDR3 protein is CASSPPSERETQYF. DNA for the CDR3: TGTGCCAGCTCACCACCCAGTGAGCGAGAGACCCAGTACTTC. The variable domain in full, completed from reference TRBV18 and TRBJ2-5, reads NAGVMQNPRHLVRRRGQEARLRCSPMKGHSHVYWYRQLPEEGLKFMVYLQKENIIDESGMPKERFSAEFPKEGPSILRIQQVVRGDSAAYFCASSPPSERETQYFGPGTRLLVL.

J is TRBJ1-2 and V is TRBV20-1; no clear D gene. V was trimmed by 8 bases and J by 4 bases, leaving 20 bases between them. The CDR3 runs 14 residues. In germline, CDR1 is DFQATT, CDR2 SNEGSKA (reference sequence). The CDR3 sequence: CSTKEQALSYGYTF. For the CDR3, the DNA is TGCAGTACTAAGGAGCAGGCTTTGAGCTATGGCTACACCTTC.

This clonotype was detected ten times or more. V is TRBV11-2 and J is TRBJ1-4, with TRBD1 as a possible D gene (5 bases). V gave up 1 base and J gave up 15 bases, with 18 bases separating them. Germline V lookup: CDR1 SGHAT, CDR2 FQNNGV. The CDR3 length is 14 residues. The CDR3 here is CASSLVGLRGGVFF. The DNA of the CDR3 is TGTGCCAGCAGCTTAGTTGGACTCCGCGGAGGGGTGTTTTTT.

The table lists this clonotype with a few counts. The genes are TRBV19 and TRBJ2-6; D is uncertain. V was shortened by 5 bases and J by 2 bases, with 7 bases between the two germline ends. The CDR3 contains 14 residues. CDR1 is LNHDA, CDR2 SQIVND, per germline (reference sequence). The CDR3 DNA reads as TGTGCCAGTAGTTCCCAGGCTGGGGCCAACGTCCTGACTTTC. Its translation: CASSSQAGANVLTF. The complete variable domain, with remaining parts taken from reference TRBV19 and TRBJ2-6, reads DGGITQSPKYLFRKEGQNVTLSCEQNLNHDAMYWYRQDPGQGLRLIYYSQIVNDFQKGDIAEGYSVSREKKESFPLTVTSAQKNPTAFYLCASSSQAGANVLTFGAGSRLTVL.

This clonotype was found many times. The chain couples TRBV30 to TRBJ1-6; possibly TRBD1 for D (5 bases). There are 13 residues in the CDR3. Per the germline V gene, CDR1 is GTSNPN and CDR2 is SVGIG (reference sequence). Trimming stripped 0 bases from V and 8 bases from J, with 8 bases between. The CDR3 spells CAWSVQDYSPLHF. CDR3 nucleotide sequence: TGTGCCTGGAGTGTACAGGACTATTCACCCCTCCACTTT.

As concerns this clonotype: A much larger clonotype is one base distant, so this may be a read error. The chain couples TRBV7-8 to TRBJ2-5; perhaps TRBD1 as D (5 bases). Germline V gives CDR1 SGHVS, CDR2 FQNEAQ. The CDR3 runs to 14 residues. CDR3 residues: CTSSDLLGVETQYF. The CDR3 region has the DNA TGTACCAGCAGTGATTTATTAGGGGTAGAGACCCAGTACTTC.

Concerning this clonotype: A read error may explain this, as a much larger clone is one base away. The J gene is TRBJ2-1, the V gene TRBV11-2; D ambiguous. The length of the CDR3 is 14 residues. The germline gives CDR1 SGHAT, CDR2 FQNNGV. CDR3 DNA sequence: TGTGCCGGCAGCTTAGACTGGAACAACAATGAGCAGTTCTTC. It encodes CAGSLDWNNNEQFF.

This clonotype was found many times. The CDR3 region is CSAREDSYEQYF. For the CDR3, the DNA is TGCAGTGCTAGAGAGGACTCCTACGAGCAGTACTTC. The chain has TRBV20-1 and TRBJ2-7; D remains ambiguous. V lost 0 bases to trimming and J lost 0 bases, with 3 bases between them. This CDR3 is built from 12 residues. Germline CDR1 is DFQATT and CDR2 is SNEGSKA (reference sequence).

This clonotype was counted at least ten times. The chain is built from TRBV10-3 and TRBJ1-6; D not certain. CDR3 length: 13 amino acids. Trimming took off 11 bases at V and 0 bases at J, with 8 bases between the two ends. Germline V gene data show CDR1 as ENHRY and CDR2 as SYGVKD. The CDR3 DNA sequence: TGTGCCGCCTCGAGCTCCTATAATTCACCCCTCCACTTT. Protein sequence: CAASSSYNSPLHF.

Points on this clonotype: A read error may be the cause here, since a much bigger clone is one base away. The CDR3 carries no conserved terminal phenylalanine or tryptophan, so it likely arises from a read error. The chain joins TRBV27 to TRBJ1-2; D gene uncertain. The CDR3 totals 13 residues. Trimming left V 6 bases short and J 7 bases short, with 15 bases between. CDR1 and CDR2 from the germline V gene are MNHEY and SMNVEV (reference sequence). The CDR3 DNA sequence: TGTGCCAGCAGCCCGCTCCTTGCGGGTGGCTACACCTCC. Translation gives CASSPLLAGGYTS.

As regards this clonotype: This may be a read error, as it is one base from a much larger clone. Since no conserved phenylalanine or tryptophan closes the CDR3, a read error is the likely cause. The limits of the CDR3 on the DNA are not certain, so only TCRdb's listed CDR3 is given. The chain has TRBV6-2 or TRBV6-3 and TRBJ2-7; the table's D call TRBD1 went unverified against the DNA. CDR1 and CDR2 from the germline V gene are MNHEY and SVGEGT. The CDR3 has 11 residues if both end residues are counted. CDR3 in amino acids: CASEYRGRTYL.

V usage is TRBV2 and J usage is TRBJ2-7, with 9 bases lining up with TRBD1. Germline CDR1 reads SNHLY; CDR2 reads FYNNEI. This CDR3 is 14 amino acids long. With 6 bases clipped from V and 3 bases from J, the junction kept 6 bases outside the gene matches. The CDR3, as DNA: TGTGCCAGCAGGCCATTGGACAGGGGCTACGAGCAGTACTTC. This encodes CASRPLDRGYEQYF.

Regarding this clonotype: Germline and junction disagree at one end, which may indicate a read error. The chain recombines TRBV20-1 with TRBJ2-2; the D gene is possibly TRBD2 (6 bases). The CDR3 is made up of 14 amino acids. In germline, CDR1 is DFQATT, CDR2 SNEGSKA (reference sequence). CDR3 coding DNA: TGCAGTGCTAGATCGGGGGTTAACGCCGGGGAGCTGGTTTTT. Translation gives CSARSGVNAGELVF.

Many counts were recorded for this clonotype. V gene TRBV5-1 combines with J gene TRBJ2-1; 7 bases map to TRBD2. The ends lost 5 bases at V and 4 bases at J; junction bases unmatched: 12. The CDR3 is 16 amino acids. CDR1 is SGHRS and CDR2 is YFSETQ in the germline V gene. The CDR3 DNA is TGCGCCAGCAGTTTAAGCGGGGACCCCCTTTACAATGAGCAGTTCTTC. It yields the protein CASSLSGDPLYNEQFF.

On this clonotype: A much larger clone is a single base away; this may be a read error. The V call is TRBV6-2 or TRBV6-3, the J call TRBJ2-2; 7 bases map to TRBD2. CDR3 size: 16 residues. V lost 7 bases to trimming and J lost 6 bases; unmatched junction nucleotides: 14. Germline V gives CDR1 MNHEY, CDR2 SVGEGT. The CDR3 DNA is TGTGCCAGCAACGTCCGGGCTAGCGGTCCCGCCGGGGAGCTGTTTTTT. Translated, it gives CASNVRASGPAGELFF.

This clonotype was seen ten or more times. The rearrangement links TRBV7-3 to TRBJ2-3; maybe TRBD1 (6 bases). V lost 5 bases, J lost 1 base, and 10 bases lay in between. Germline V gene data show CDR1 as SGHTA and CDR2 as FQGTGA. The CDR3 is 14 residues long. CDR3 amino acids: CASSGGEGTDTQYF. CDR3 coding DNA: TGTGCCAGCAGCGGGGGCGAGGGCACAGATACGCAGTATTTT.

To note about this clonotype: A much larger clone is a single base away; this may be a read error. The chain has TRBV2 and TRBJ1-2; 7 nucleotides match TRBD1. Germline assignment: CDR1 SNHLY and CDR2 FYNNEI. Trimming at V came to 6 bases and at J to 7 bases, leaving 11 bases not matched to a gene. The CDR3 contains 14 residues. CDR3 residues: CASRVGGGASGYTF. As DNA, the CDR3 is TGTGCCAGCAGGGTTGGAGGGGGCGCCTCTGGCTACACCTTC.

This clonotype was detected ten times or more. The chain combines TRBV7-3 with TRBJ1-6; no definite D call. The germline CDR1 and CDR2 sequences are SGHTA and FQGTGA. This CDR3 has 13 residues. The ends were cut back, 1 base at V and 7 bases at J, with 5 bases in the middle. CDR3 residues: CASSLKVNSPLHF. In nucleotides, the CDR3 is TGTGCCAGCAGCTTAAAGGTGAATTCACCCCTCCACTTT.

This clonotype was detected ten times or more. CDR3 DNA: TGCAGTGCTAGAGATTGGGGGGGGGGCGGTGTTACGCAGTATTTT. It codes for CSARDWGGGGVTQYF. The V gene is TRBV20-1, the J gene TRBJ2-3; D might be TRBD2 (7 bases). Germline-derived CDR1 and CDR2 are DFQATT and SNEGSKA (reference sequence). The CDR3 consists of 15 residues. Trimming pared 0 bases from V and 8 bases from J, leaving 18 bases between.

This clonotype was recorded many times. This sequence joins TRBV15 and TRBJ1-6; D remains ambiguous. Germline V lookup: CDR1 LNHNV, CDR2 YYDKDF (reference sequence). Trimming took off 4 bases at V and 13 bases at J, with 11 bases between the two ends. The CDR3 runs 12 residues. CDR3 residues: CATSKGDHPLHF. CDR3 nucleotide sequence: TGTGCCACCAGCAAGGGCGATCATCCCCTCCACTTT.

About this clonotype: One base away lies a much larger clone, so this may be a sequencing read error. The conserved phenylalanine or tryptophan is not found at the CDR3 terminus, so this likely reflects a read error. This rearrangement joins TRBV29-1 to TRBJ2-2; 11 bases match TRBD2. The CDR3 runs 15 residues. Losses at the gene ends were 5 bases for V and 2 bases for J; bases not matched to a gene: 4. The V gene's germline CDR1 is SQVTM and CDR2 ANQGSEA. CDR3 sequence reads: CSVPSGGLNTGELFL. The CDR3, as DNA: TGCAGCGTTCCTAGCGGGGGGCTTAACACCGGGGAGCTGTTTCTT.

This clonotype came up many times. The V and J genes are TRBV12-3 or TRBV12-4 and TRBJ1-4; the D gene is possibly TRBD1 (5 bases). V lost 3 bases, J lost 7 bases, and 12 bases lay in between. CDR3 length equals 14 residues. The CDR3 sequence is CASSFRQGGEKLFF. The CDR3 DNA reads as TGTGCCAGCAGTTTTCGGCAGGGTGGTGAAAAACTGTTTTTT.

The V and J genes are TRBV6-1 and TRBJ2-3; 11 nucleotides align to TRBD2. Germline loops: CDR1 MNHNS, CDR2 SASEGT. Trimming took 0 bases from V and 5 from J; bases not matched to a gene: 10. The CDR3 length is 18 residues. DNA of the CDR3: TGTGCCAGCAGTGAAGCGCTGTTAGCGGGAGGGCCTGAAGATACGCAGTATTTT. This codes for CASSEALLAGGPEDTQYF.